The 14 T cell receptor beta chains below all came from one sample that was sequenced in a study of blood T cell repertoires in COVID-19. TCRdb's copy holds only in-frame clones and misses some; the assay was immunoSEQ multiplex PCR. The table includes around 260,000 clones, roughly four fifths detected once. The sample consisted of peripheral blood. The receptors were sampled from a person aged 70 to 85 with COVID-19, enrolled during active disease.

The rearrangement uses TRBV7-2 and TRBJ1-6; 9 bases line up with TRBD1. The length of the CDR3 is 18 residues. Germline V gene lookup returns CDR1 SGHTA and CDR2 FQGNSA. V shed 4 bases and J 13 bases; nucleotides not matched to a gene: 20. The CDR3 nucleotides are TGTGCCAGCAGCTACCTATGGGGACAGGGCTCCTCTTCGGTGCCCCTCCACTTT. Translating gives CASSYLWGQGSSSVPLHF. Complete variable domain (other parts from reference TRBV7-2 and TRBJ1-6): GAGVSQSPSNKVTEKGKDVELRCDPISGHTALYWYRQSLGQGLEFLIYFQGNSAPDKSGLPSDRFSAERTGGSVSTLTIQRTQQEDSAVYLCASSYLWGQGSSSVPLHFGNGTRLTVT.

This rearrangement joins TRBV28 to TRBJ1-2; TRBD1 matches 7 bases. CDR3 length: 12 residues. The germline V gene has CDR1 MDHEN and CDR2 SYDVKM. V shed 8 bases, J shed 4 bases, and the junction held 4 bases outside the gene matches. CDR3 residues: CASYGTAYGYTF. CDR3 coding DNA: TGTGCCAGCTACGGGACAGCCTATGGCTACACCTTC.

V gene TRBV3-1 (or the pseudogene TRBV3-2) combines with J gene TRBJ1-2; the match to TRBD1 covers 11 bases. CDR3 length equals 21 residues. CDR1 and CDR2 from the germline V gene are LGHDT and YNNKEL (reference sequence). The V and J ends lost 3 bases and 0 bases, in that order; junction bases with no gene match: 18. CDR3 nucleotides: TGTGCCAGCAGCCACCCGGACAGGGGGCGATGCTTCTTACCTTCTAACTATGGCTACACCTTC. Its protein is CASSHPDRGRCFLPSNYGYTF.

The V gene is TRBV19, the J gene TRBJ1-2, with 9 bases aligning to TRBD1. CDR1 is LNHDA and CDR2 is SQIVND in the germline V gene (reference sequence). The CDR3 has 16 residues. V lost 9 bases, J lost 5 bases, and 16 bases stayed unmatched. As DNA, the CDR3 is TGTGCCAGCGGGAGAACCCGGGACAGGGTTGGATATGGCTACACCTTC. This sequence encodes CASGRTRDRVGYGYTF.

This clone was detected only a few times. The chain employs TRBV19 and TRBJ1-6, with a weak D call TRBD1 (6 bases). Trimming pared 7 bases from V and 11 bases from J, leaving 12 bases between. Germline V gene sequence: CDR1 LNHDA, CDR2 SQIVND (reference sequence). This CDR3 comprises 12 residues. The CDR3, as DNA: TGTGCCAGTAAGGGGGAGGGAACACCCCTCCACTTT. Translating it yields CASKGEGTPLHF. The entire variable domain, with the rest obtained from reference TRBV19 and TRBJ1-6, is as follows: DGGITQSPKYLFRKEGQNVTLSCEQNLNHDAMYWYRQDPGQGLRLIYYSQIVNDFQKGDIAEGYSVSREKKESFPLTVTSAQKNPTAFYLCASKGEGTPLHFGNGTRLTVT.

As regards this clone: In the same sample, other DNA sequences code for this CDR3. The V and J genes are TRBV7-9 and TRBJ2-5, with 8 nucleotides matching TRBD1. After removal of 5 bases from V and 2 bases from J, the junction contained 7 bases not matched to a gene. This CDR3 has 15 residues. Germline-derived CDR1 and CDR2 are SEHNR and FQNEAQ (reference sequence). CDR3 sequence: CASSSRTGRQETQYF. The CDR3 DNA sequence: TGTGCCAGCAGCAGTCGGACAGGGAGGCAAGAGACCCAGTACTTC.

The chain joins TRBV5-4 to TRBJ1-1; D gene ambiguous. V lost 0 bases to trimming and J lost 2 bases, with 8 bases between them. Germline CDR1 and CDR2: SGHNT and YYREEE (reference sequence). The CDR3 runs 14 residues. CDR3 loop: CASSLEVSNTEAFF. Written as DNA, the CDR3 is TGTGCCAGCAGCTTGGAAGTCAGTAACACTGAAGCTTTCTTT.

The CDR3 reads CASSQKPRGGLLETQYF. The DNA of the CDR3 is TGTGCCAGCTCACAAAAACCCCGGGGGGGCCTCTTAGAGACCCAGTACTTC. The chain has TRBV18 and TRBJ2-5; 8 bases agree with TRBD2. The CDR3 contains 17 residues. Trimming cost V 4 bases and J 4 bases; bases outside gene matches: 14. CDR1 KGHSH and CDR2 LQKENI come from the germline V gene.

The rearrangement joins TRBV28 to TRBJ2-6; a weak D match, TRBD2 (5 bases). The CDR3 sequence is 14 residues long. Germline CDR1 is MDHEN and CDR2 is SYDVKM. V dropped 5 bases and J dropped 4 bases, with 9 bases sitting between them. The CDR3 bases are TGTGCCAGCAGTCTAGCATTAGGGGCCAACGTCCTGACTTTC. Translating gives CASSLALGANVLTF.

In DNA form, the CDR3 reads TGTGCCAGCAGCTTAGGGCAGAATTCACCCCTCCACTTT. It specifies CASSLGQNSPLHF. This chain connects TRBV11-2 to TRBJ1-6, with no clear D. Per germline, CDR1 SGHAT and CDR2 FQNNGV. The CDR3 runs to 13 residues. The V end lost 1 base, the J end lost 7 bases, and 5 bases lay between the germline ends.

The CDR3 region is CASSLDPPRSLNYGYTF. The CDR3 nucleotides are TGTGCCAGCAGCTTAGACCCTCCCAGATCCCTTAACTATGGCTACACCTTC. The chain joins TRBV7-8 to TRBJ1-2; D remains unclear. From germline, CDR1 is SGHVS and CDR2 FQNEAQ. The CDR3 runs 17 residues. Trimming pared 1 base from V and 1 base from J, leaving 16 bases between.

This clone has only one observation. J is TRBJ2-3 and V is TRBV7-9; 8 bases align to TRBD2. CDR3 length equals 15 residues. The V segment lost 5 bases and the J segment 2 bases; nucleotides outside the gene matches: 6. The germline V gene encodes CDR1 SEHNR and CDR2 FQNEAQ (reference sequence). The CDR3: CASSPYSGATDTQYF. In nucleotides, the CDR3 is TGTGCCAGCAGCCCCTATAGCGGGGCCACAGATACGCAGTATTTT. The full variable domain, with the rest looked up from reference TRBV7-9 and TRBJ2-3, is DTGVSQNPRHKITKRGQNVTFRCDPISEHNRLYWYRQTLGQGPEFLTYFQNEAQLEKSRLLSDRFSAERPKGSFSTLEIQRTEQGDSAMYLCASSPYSGATDTQYFGPGTRLTVL.

The chain couples TRBV5-6 to TRBJ1-1, with D perhaps TRBD1 (5 bases). Per germline, CDR1 SGHDT and CDR2 YYEEEE. V was pared by 1 base and J by 1 base, with 14 bases between. The CDR3 extends over 16 amino acids. The CDR3 nucleotides read TGTGCCAGCAGCTTGCCAGGGATCGGCGCGAACACTGAAGCTTTCTTT. It yields the protein CASSLPGIGANTEAFF.

This sequence joins TRBV3-1 (or the pseudogene TRBV3-2) and TRBJ2-1; D is uncertain. V lost 0 bases and J lost 12, with 12 bases in between. This CDR3 has 13 residues. In germline, CDR1 is LGHDT, CDR2 YNNKEL (reference sequence). CDR3 residues: CASSQDPRVGQFF. The CDR3 coding sequence is TGTGCCAGCAGCCAAGATCCCCGCGTCGGGCAGTTCTTC.